A selection of T cell receptor beta chains follows, all from one sample in a study of long-term antiretroviral therapy in people with HIV. Measured with immunoSEQ multiplex PCR; TCRdb has only the in-frame clones, and not every one. The top ten hold about 5.7% of the sample, which has some 35,000 clones, more than 65% seen once. The material was unsorted PBMCs, obtained 0.6 years after starting antiretroviral therapy. The receptors were sampled from a man in his late teens or twenties with HIV. CDR3s include the opening cysteine and the closing phenylalanine or tryptophan. D genes are given only for firm matches. Clone size is shown for a subset of rows, as once, few, many or a class of expanded clone.

d_gene,j_gene,abundance,v_gene,CDR3nt,CDR3aa
.,TRBJ1-5,.,TRBV7-9,TGTGCCAGCAGCGGGACCGCGTTCAATCAGCCCCAGCATTTT,CASSGTAFNQPQHF
TRBD2,TRBJ2-7,.,TRBV27,TGTGCCAGCAGCGATGCACGGGGAGGGGAGCAGTACTTC,CASSDARGGEQYF
.,TRBJ1-4,.,TRBV30,TGTGCCTGGGGGGGGCAGGGGAGAACTGAAAAACTGTTTTTT,CAWGGQGRTEKLFF
.,TRBJ2-6,.,TRBV6-5,TGTGCCACCCTGTACAGATCTGGGGCCAACGTCCTGACTTTC,CATLYRSGANVLTF
TRBD1,TRBJ1-2,.,TRBV13,TGTGCCAGCAGCTTAGGGGACAGGGACGTTGGCTACACCTTC,CASSLGDRDVGYTF
.,TRBJ2-7,.,TRBV28,TGTGCCAGCAGCTCGTCCGTAGGGAACCCCTACGAGCAGTACTTC,CASSSSVGNPYEQYF
.,TRBJ2-1,.,TRBV29-1,TGCAGCGTTGCTAAGCGGGTCTCCTCCTACAATGAGCAGTTCTTC,CSVAKRVSSYNEQFF
TRBD2,TRBJ2-3,.,TRBV19,TGTGCCAGTAATACCGGACTAGATGGGGTAACTCCGCAGTATTTT,CASNTGLDGVTPQYF
TRBD2,TRBJ2-7,.,TRBV11-2,TGTGCCAGCAGCCCGCGGGACGGCCTTAGCGGGAGATATTACGAGCAGTACTTC,CASSPRDGLSGRYYEQYF
TRBD2,TRBJ2-3,.,TRBV28,TGTGCCAGCAGTCCCCTGGGGCTAGCGGGAGGGCCGAGGGATACGCAGTATTTT,CASSPLGLAGGPRDTQYF
TRBD1,TRBJ2-2,.,TRBV9,TGTGCCAGCAGCGTAGGAACAGGGGGATATACCGGGGAGCTGTTTTTT,CASSVGTGGYTGELFF
TRBD2,TRBJ2-7,.,TRBV28,TGTGCCAGCAGTTTAATGGGCGGGAGCTACGAGCAGTACTTC,CASSLMGGSYEQYF
TRBD1,TRBJ2-3,.,TRBV28,TGTGCCAGCAGTTGGACAGGGGGCACAGATACGCAGTATTTT,CASSWTGGTDTQYF
.,TRBJ2-3,.,TRBV14,TGTGCCAGCAGCCAAGCCCTGGGTGGCACAGATACGCAGTATTTT,CASSQALGGTDTQYF
.,TRBJ2-2,.,TRBV19,TGTGCCAGTAGTGTTAGTTGGACCGGGGAGCTGTTTTTT,CASSVSWTGELFF
TRBD1,TRBJ2-6,.,TRBV4-3,TGCGCCAGCAGCCAAGATCCCGCCGGGGCAGGGGGCTATGGCTCTGGGGCCAACGTCCTGACTTTC,CASSQDPAGAGGYGSGANVLTF
.,TRBJ2-6,.,TRBV4-3,TGCGCCAGCAGCCAAGATTGGAGCTCTGGGGCCAACGTCCTGACTTTC,CASSQDWSSGANVLTF
.,TRBJ2-1,.,TRBV28,TGTGCCAGCAGCCTTGTCGGATTACAGTTCTTC,CASSLVGLQFF
.,TRBJ1-5,.,TRBV28,TGTGCCAGCAGCTACGGGGCCGGGACGTATAGCAATCAGCCCCAGCATTTT,CASSYGAGTYSNQPQHF
.,TRBJ1-1,.,TRBV19,TGTGCCAGTAGGTGGACGGGGGAAGCTTTCTTT,CASRWTGEAFF
.,TRBJ1-5,few,TRBV2,TGTGCCAGCAGACCTGACATGGTTAATCAGCCCCAGCATTTT,CASRPDMVNQPQHF
.,TRBJ1-2,.,TRBV14,TGTGCCAGCTCCGCGGACTATGGCTACACCTTC,CASSADYGYTF
TRBD1,TRBJ2-7,.,TRBV28,TGTGCCAGCGCGGGGACAGGGGGCCCCTACGAGCAGTACTTC,CASAGTGGPYEQYF
TRBD2,TRBJ2-1,.,TRBV19,TGTGCCAGTAGTATCCAGGTACTAGCGTCTTCCTACAATGAGCAGTTCTTC,CASSIQVLASSYNEQFF
.,TRBJ1-1,.,TRBV18,TGTGCCAGCTCACCATATAGCGGACAGCTTGGCACTGAAGCTTTCTTT,CASSPYSGQLGTEAFF
.,TRBJ2-1,few,TRBV25-1,TGTGCCAGCAGTGAACAATACAATGAGCAGTTCTTC,CASSEQYNEQFF
.,TRBJ2-1,.,TRBV19,TGTGCCAGTAGTATAGGCGTCCGACTAGATGAGCAGTTCTTC,CASSIGVRLDEQFF
.,TRBJ2-7,few,TRBV6-6,TGTGCCAGCAGTTATAAAGGGGACGAGCAGTACTTC,CASSYKGDEQYF
.,TRBJ2-7,.,TRBV5-1,TGCGCCAGCAGCTTGTCCCCCCGGGCTCCGGAGCACGAGCAGTACTTC,CASSLSPRAPEHEQYF
.,TRBJ1-4,.,TRBV7-9,TGTGCCAGCAGCTTAGCCCCCCCTGAAAAACTGTTTTTT,CASSLAPPEKLFF
.,TRBJ1-2,.,TRBV28,TGTGCCAGCAGTTGGGATGCCGGGGGTAGTGGCTACACCTTC,CASSWDAGGSGYTF
.,TRBJ1-4,once,TRBV7-2,TGTGCCAGCAGCTTAGATCAGGAAATGGGTGAAAAACTGTTTTTT,CASSLDQEMGEKLFF
.,TRBJ2-3,once,TRBV4-2,TGTGCCAGCAGCCAGTCCGGCCGCACAGATACGCAGTATTTT,CASSQSGRTDTQYF
.,TRBJ1-1,.,TRBV7-9,TGTGCCAGCAGCTCAAGTGTGGGGACTGAAGCTTTCTTT,CASSSSVGTEAFF
.,TRBJ2-7,few,TRBV7-2,TGTGCCAGCAGCCCGCGACGGGAGCACTGGGAGCAGTACTTC,CASSPRREHWEQYF
TRBD1,TRBJ2-7,few,TRBV11-2,TGTGCCAGCAGCACAGGGGTAGTCGAGCAGTACTTC,CASSTGVVEQYF